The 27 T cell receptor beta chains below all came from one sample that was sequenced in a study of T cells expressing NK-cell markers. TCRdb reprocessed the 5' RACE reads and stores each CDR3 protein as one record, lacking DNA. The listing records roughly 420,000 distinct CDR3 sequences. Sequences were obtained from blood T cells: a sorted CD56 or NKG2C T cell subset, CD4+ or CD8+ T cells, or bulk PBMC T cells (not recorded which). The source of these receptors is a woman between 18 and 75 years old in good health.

The CDR3 sequence is CASSLGDRGNIQYF. The rearrangement joins TRBV7-8 to TRBJ2-4; TCRdb's D call, TRBD1, is unchecked because there is no DNA. CDR1 SGHVS and CDR2 FQNEAQ come from the germline V gene. There are 14 residues in the CDR3.

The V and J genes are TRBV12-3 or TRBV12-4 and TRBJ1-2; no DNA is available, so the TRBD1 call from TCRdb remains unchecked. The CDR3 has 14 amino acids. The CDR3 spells CASSLGTGSYGYTF.

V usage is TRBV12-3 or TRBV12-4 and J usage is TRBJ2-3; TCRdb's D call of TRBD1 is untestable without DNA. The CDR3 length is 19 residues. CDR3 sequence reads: CASTGTGRRREFGIDTQYF.

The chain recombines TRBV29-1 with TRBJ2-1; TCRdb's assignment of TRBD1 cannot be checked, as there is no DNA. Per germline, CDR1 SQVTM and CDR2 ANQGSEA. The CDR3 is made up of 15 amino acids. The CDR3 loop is CSVEAGTDVGNEQFF.

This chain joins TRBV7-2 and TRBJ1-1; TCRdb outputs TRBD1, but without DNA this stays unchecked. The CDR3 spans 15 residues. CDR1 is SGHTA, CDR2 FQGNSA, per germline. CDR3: CASSSYRGGDTEAFF.

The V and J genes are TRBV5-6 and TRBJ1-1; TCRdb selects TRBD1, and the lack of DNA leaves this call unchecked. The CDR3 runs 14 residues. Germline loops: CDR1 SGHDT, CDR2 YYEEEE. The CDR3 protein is CASIFPGTGGEAFF.

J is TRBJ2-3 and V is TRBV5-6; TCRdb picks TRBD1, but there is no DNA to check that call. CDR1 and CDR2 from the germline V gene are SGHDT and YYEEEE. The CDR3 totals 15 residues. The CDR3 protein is CASSFPGGSTDTQYF. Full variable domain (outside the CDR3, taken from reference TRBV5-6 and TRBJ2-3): DAGVTQSPTHLIKTRGQQVTLRCSPKSGHDTVSWYQQALGQGPQFIFQYYEEEERQRGNFPDRFSGHQFPNYSSELNVNALLLGDSALYLCASSFPGGSTDTQYFGPGTRLTVL.

CDR3 protein: CASTSGWSNYGYTF. This chain uses TRBV7-2 with TRBJ1-2. The CDR3 loop spans 14 amino acids. The germline V gene has CDR1 SGHTA and CDR2 FQGNSA.

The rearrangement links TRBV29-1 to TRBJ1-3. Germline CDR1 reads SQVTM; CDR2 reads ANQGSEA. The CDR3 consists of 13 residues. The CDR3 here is CSVEVYSGNTIYF.

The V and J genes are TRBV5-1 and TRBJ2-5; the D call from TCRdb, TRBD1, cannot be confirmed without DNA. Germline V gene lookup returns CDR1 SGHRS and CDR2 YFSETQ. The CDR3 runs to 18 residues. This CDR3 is CASSLDPFKQSIQETQYF.

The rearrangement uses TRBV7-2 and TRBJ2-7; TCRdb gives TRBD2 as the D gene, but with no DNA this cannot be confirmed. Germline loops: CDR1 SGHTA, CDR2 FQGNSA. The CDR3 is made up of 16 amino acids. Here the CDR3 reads CASSRPFSGLSYEQYF.

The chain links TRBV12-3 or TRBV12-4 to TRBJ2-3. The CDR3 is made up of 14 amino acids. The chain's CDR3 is CASSLSLSTDTQYF.

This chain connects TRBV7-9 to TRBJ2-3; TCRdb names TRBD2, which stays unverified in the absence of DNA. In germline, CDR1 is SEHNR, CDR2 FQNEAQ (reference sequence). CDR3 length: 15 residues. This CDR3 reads CASSLKRGETDTQYF.

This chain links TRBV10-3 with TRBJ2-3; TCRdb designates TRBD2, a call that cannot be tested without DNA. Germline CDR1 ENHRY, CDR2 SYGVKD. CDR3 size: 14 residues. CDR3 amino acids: CAISGLDATDTQYF.

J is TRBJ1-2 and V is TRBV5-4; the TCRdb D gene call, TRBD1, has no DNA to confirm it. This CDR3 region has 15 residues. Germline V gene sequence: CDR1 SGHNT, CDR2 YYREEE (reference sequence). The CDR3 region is CASNPEGGVSYGYTF.

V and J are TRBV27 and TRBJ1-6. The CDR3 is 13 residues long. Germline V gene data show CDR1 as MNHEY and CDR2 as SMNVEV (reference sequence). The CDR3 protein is CASSWDLNSPLHF.

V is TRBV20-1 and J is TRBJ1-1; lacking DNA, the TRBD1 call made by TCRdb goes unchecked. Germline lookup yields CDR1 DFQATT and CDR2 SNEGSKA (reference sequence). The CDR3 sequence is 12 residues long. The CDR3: CSARDRAPKAFF.

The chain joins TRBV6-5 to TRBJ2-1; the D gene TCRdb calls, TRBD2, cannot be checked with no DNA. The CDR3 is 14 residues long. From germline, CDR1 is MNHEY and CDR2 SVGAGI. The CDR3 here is CASSYTRLPNEQFF.

CDR3 region: CASSLRGTGELFF. The V call is TRBV12-3 or TRBV12-4, the J call TRBJ2-2; there is no DNA to check the TCRdb D call of TRBD1. The CDR3 consists of 13 residues.

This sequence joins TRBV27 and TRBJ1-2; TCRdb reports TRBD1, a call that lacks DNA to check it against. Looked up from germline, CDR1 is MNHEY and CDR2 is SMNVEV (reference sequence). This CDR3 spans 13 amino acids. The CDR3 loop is CASSPFTGYGYTF.

CDR3 loop: CASSFGQVSGNTIYF. This sequence joins TRBV12-3 or TRBV12-4 and TRBJ1-3; checking the TCRdb D call of TRBD1 is not possible without DNA. The CDR3 extends over 15 amino acids.

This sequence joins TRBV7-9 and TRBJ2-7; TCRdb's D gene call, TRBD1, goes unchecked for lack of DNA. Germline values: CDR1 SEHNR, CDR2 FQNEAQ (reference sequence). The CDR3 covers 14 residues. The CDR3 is CASIRTGSNYEQYF.

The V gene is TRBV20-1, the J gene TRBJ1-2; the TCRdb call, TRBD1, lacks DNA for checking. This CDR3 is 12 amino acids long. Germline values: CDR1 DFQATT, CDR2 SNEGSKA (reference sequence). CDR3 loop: CSALQDRGGYTF.

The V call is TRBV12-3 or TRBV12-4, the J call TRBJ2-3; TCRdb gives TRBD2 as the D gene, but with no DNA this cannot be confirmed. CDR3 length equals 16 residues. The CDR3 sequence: CASSLAPSGGADTQYF.

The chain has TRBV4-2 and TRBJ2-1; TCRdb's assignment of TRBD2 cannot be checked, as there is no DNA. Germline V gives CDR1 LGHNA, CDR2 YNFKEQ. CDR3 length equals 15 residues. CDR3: CASSQEERVWNEQFF.

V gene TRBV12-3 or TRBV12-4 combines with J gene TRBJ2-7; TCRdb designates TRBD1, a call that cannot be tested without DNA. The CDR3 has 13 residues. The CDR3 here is CASRNTGPSEQYF.

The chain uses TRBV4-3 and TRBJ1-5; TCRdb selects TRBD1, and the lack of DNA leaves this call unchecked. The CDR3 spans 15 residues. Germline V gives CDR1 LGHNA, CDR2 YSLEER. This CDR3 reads CASSQVRGGFQPQHF.